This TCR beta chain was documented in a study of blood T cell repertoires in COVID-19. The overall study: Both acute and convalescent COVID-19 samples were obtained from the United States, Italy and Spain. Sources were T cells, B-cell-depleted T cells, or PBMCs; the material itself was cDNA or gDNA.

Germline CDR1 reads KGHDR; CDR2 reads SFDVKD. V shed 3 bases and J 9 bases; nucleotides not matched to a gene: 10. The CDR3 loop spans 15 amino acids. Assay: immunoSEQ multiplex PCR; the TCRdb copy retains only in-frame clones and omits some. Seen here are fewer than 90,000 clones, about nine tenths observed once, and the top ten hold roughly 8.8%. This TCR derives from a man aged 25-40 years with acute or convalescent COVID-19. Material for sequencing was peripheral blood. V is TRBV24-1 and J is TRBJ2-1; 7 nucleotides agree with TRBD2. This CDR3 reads CATSDPQSTSTEQFF. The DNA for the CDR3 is TGTGCCACCAGTGATCCTCAATCGACTAGCACTGAGCAGTTCTTC.